These 13 T cell receptor beta chains originate from one sample sequenced in a study of T cell repertoires in cytomegalovirus infection. Their antigen targets remain unknown. TCRdb analysed the reads with MiXCR anew, one entry per CDR3 protein. The sample records about half a million distinct CDR3 sequences, roughly 34% being singletons. The starting material was cultured PBMCs, obtained from culture after CMV antigen stimulation. The receptors here all came from a human donor in good health (CMV status not recorded). Some clones in this sample may be carry-over from other donors' samples.

The CDR3 nucleotides are TGTGCCAGCAGCTTCCTCGGCAATAGCGGGAGTACAAGTACCGGGGAGCTGTTTTTT. This encodes CASSFLGNSGSTSTGELFF. The V and J genes are TRBV7-4 and TRBJ2-2, with 9 bases matching TRBD2. V lost 3 bases to trimming and J lost 5 bases; unmatched junction nucleotides: 16. This CDR3 is 19 amino acids long. Germline V gene data show CDR1 as SGHVT and CDR2 as SQSDAQ. The variable domain in full, with the rest retrieved from reference TRBV7-4 and TRBJ2-2, is GAGVSQSPRYKVAKRGRDVALRCDSISGHVTLYWYRQTLGQGSEVLTYSQSDAQRDKSGRPSGRFSAERPERSVSTLKIQRTEQGDSAVYLCASSFLGNSGSTSTGELFFGEGSRLTVL.

The CDR3: CASSLETRYNEQFF. CDR3 DNA sequence: TGTGCCAGCAGCTTAGAAACACGCTACAATGAGCAGTTCTTC. The V and J genes are TRBV7-2 and TRBJ2-1, with D uncertain. The CDR3 is 14 residues long. Germline V gives CDR1 SGHTA, CDR2 FQGNSA. Trimming took 1 base from V and 3 from J, leaving 7 bases between them.

This clonotype was detected only a few times. The chain employs TRBV12-3 or TRBV12-4 and TRBJ2-2; 10 bases fit TRBD2. Trimming cost V 7 bases and J 7 bases; bases outside gene matches: 12. CDR3 size: 16 residues. The CDR3 nucleotides are TGTGCCAGCACCTTCTCAGCGGGAGGGTTTAGCGGGGAGCTGTTTTTT. Translated: CASTFSAGGFSGELFF.

This chain links TRBV4-1 with TRBJ2-7, with unresolved D. The V and J ends lost 4 bases and 3 bases respectively, with 16 bases between them. CDR3 length: 15 residues. Germline V CDR1 and CDR2: MGHRA, YSYEKL. DNA for the CDR3: TGCGCCAGCAGCCCTAGACTGGACGGAAACTACGAGCAGTACGTC. This codes for CASSPRLDGNYEQYV.

The CDR3 spells CAWRNGLDYPDTQYF. The DNA of the CDR3 is TGTGCCTGGAGGAATGGTTTGGACTACCCAGATACGCAGTATTTT. The V and J genes are TRBV30 and TRBJ2-3, with D perhaps TRBD2 (6 bases). Looked up from germline, CDR1 is GTSNPN and CDR2 is SVGIG (reference sequence). V was trimmed by 3 bases and J by 4 bases, leaving 17 bases between them. The CDR3 totals 15 residues.

The chain recombines TRBV12-3 or TRBV12-4 with TRBJ1-1; no firm D call. V shed 3 bases and J shed 5 bases, with 13 bases lying between them. This CDR3 has 14 amino acids. CDR3 protein: CASSFPPGRTEAFF. In nucleotides, the CDR3 is TGTGCCAGCAGTTTTCCCCCCGGGCGGACTGAAGCTTTCTTT.

Comment on this clonotype: Germline is not matched at one junction end, which may reflect a read error. J is TRBJ1-1 and V is TRBV4-1; D is possibly TRBD1 (5 bases). The germline gives CDR1 MGHRA, CDR2 YSYEKL. The CDR3 extends over 16 amino acids. CDR3 bases: TGTGCCAGCAGCCAAGAAGCGGCCGTAAAGGGGACTGAAGCTTTCTTT. Residues: CASSQEAAVKGTEAFF.

CDR3 loop: CASSLGTLITGELFF. In DNA form, the CDR3 reads TGTGCCAGCAGCTTAGGGACTCTAATCACCGGGGAGCTGTTTTTT. The chain has TRBV7-8 and TRBJ2-2; perhaps TRBD2 as D (5 bases). The CDR3 covers 15 residues. Trimming removed 1 base from V and 4 bases from J, with 10 bases in between. Germline CDR1 and CDR2: SGHVS and FQNEAQ. The whole variable domain, remainder taken from reference TRBV7-8 and TRBJ2-2, is GAGVSQSPRYKVAKRGQDVALRCDPISGHVSLFWYQQALGQGPEFLTYFQNEAQLDKSGLPSDRFFAERPEGSVSTLKIQRTQQEDSAVYLCASSLGTLITGELFFGEGSRLTVL.

V gene TRBV7-2 combines with J gene TRBJ2-3; 9 bases map to TRBD1. The CDR3 is 16 amino acids. Germline V CDR1 and CDR2: SGHTA, FQGNSA. V trimming: 1 base; J trimming: 3 bases; junction bases outside the gene matches: 5. The CDR3 here is CASSLGDREVTDTQYF. CDR3 coding DNA: TGTGCCAGCAGCTTAGGGGACAGGGAAGTAACAGATACGCAGTATTTT.

The genes are TRBV24-1 and TRBJ2-3; 14 bases agree with TRBD2. Germline trimming cut 5 bases from V and 5 bases from J; bases unmatched to any gene: 5. CDR3 length: 16 residues. The germline V gene encodes CDR1 KGHDR and CDR2 SFDVKD. The CDR3 DNA reads as TGTGCCACCAGTGGAACCGGGACTAGCGGGAGAGATACGCAGTATTTT. It encodes CATSGTGTSGRDTQYF.

In regard to this clonotype: A much larger clone sits a single nucleotide away, making a read error possible. The V gene is TRBV28, the J gene TRBJ2-7; D is unresolved. The CDR3 loop spans 13 amino acids. V was trimmed by 6 bases and J by 4 bases, leaving 13 bases between them. The V gene's germline CDR1 is MDHEN and CDR2 SYDVKM. CDR3 in amino acids: CASSRTDRYEQYF. The CDR3 region has the DNA TGTGCCAGCAGCCGGACGGACCGTTACGAGCAGTACTTC.

The chain carries TRBV7-2 and TRBJ2-1; a possible D gene is TRBD2 (5 bases). V lost 5 bases and J 6 bases, leaving 11 bases between the germline ends. CDR3 length: 13 residues. CDR1 is SGHTA, CDR2 FQGNSA, per germline. CDR3 sequence reads: CASSADGVNEQFF. The CDR3 region has the DNA TGTGCCAGCAGCGCCGACGGGGTCAATGAGCAGTTCTTC.

This clonotype has a handful of counts. CDR3 sequence (DNA): TGTGCCAGCGTTCACGGCAGCACAGATACGCAGTATTTT. Protein product: CASVHGSTDTQYF. The chain joins TRBV27 to TRBJ2-3; D gene ambiguous. Germline V gives CDR1 MNHEY, CDR2 SMNVEV (reference sequence). The ends were cut back, 8 bases at V and 0 bases at J, with 9 bases in the middle. This CDR3 is 13 amino acids long.